These 32 T cell receptor beta chains were sequenced from one sample in a study of blood T cell repertoires in COVID-19. Repertoires were generated with immunoSEQ multiplex PCR, while TCRdb's copy carries only in-frame clones and drops some. Of some 300,000 clones in the sample, around 89% were seen once. The sample consisted of peripheral blood. The receptors originated from a woman between 45 and 60 years old with COVID-19, enrolled during active disease.

The chain has TRBV7-2 and TRBJ2-7; a weak D match, TRBD2 (6 bases). This CDR3 spans 16 amino acids. Deletions cut 5 bases from V and 4 bases from J, with 21 bases between. Germline-derived CDR1 and CDR2 are SGHTA and FQGNSA. DNA of the CDR3: TGTGCCAGCAGCACTCTGAGGGCGGGACTTAGTTACGAGCAGTACTTC. Translated, it gives CASSTLRAGLSYEQYF.

The chain recombines TRBV12-5 with TRBJ2-5; the match to TRBD1 covers 7 bases. The CDR3 has 14 amino acids. Germline CDR1 LGHNT, CDR2 FRNRAP. With V trimmed by 2 bases and J by 4 bases, 4 bases remained unmatched. The CDR3 DNA follows: TGTGCTAGTGGTTTGTCGGGACAGATAGAGACCCAGTACTTC. This encodes CASGLSGQIETQYF.

This chain links TRBV30 with TRBJ1-2; no firm D call. V lost 0 bases and J 8 bases, leaving 13 bases between the germline ends. This CDR3 comprises 13 residues. Looked up from germline, CDR1 is GTSNPN and CDR2 is SVGIG (reference sequence). DNA of the CDR3: TGTGCCTGGAGTGTGGGCACCCCCGCAGGCTACACCTTC. It specifies CAWSVGTPAGYTF.

The count of this clone is one. The chain has TRBV5-4 and TRBJ1-6, with 7 nucleotides matching TRBD1. CDR3 length: 15 residues. Germline CDR1 reads SGHNT; CDR2 reads YYREEE (reference sequence). Trimming cost V 2 bases and J 4 bases; bases outside gene matches: 3. CDR3: CASSLPGQYNSPLHF. CDR3 nucleotide sequence: TGTGCCAGCAGCTTACCGGGACAGTATAATTCACCCCTCCACTTT.

The chain joins TRBV6-2 or TRBV6-3 to TRBJ2-7; TRBD2 agrees at 7 bases. With V trimmed by 2 bases and J by 4 bases, 11 bases remained unmatched. Germline CDR1 MNHEY, CDR2 SVGEGT. This CDR3 is 16 amino acids long. CDR3 coding DNA: TGTGCCAGCAGTTACGTGTCTAGCGGCTTATATTACGAGCAGTACTTC. Its translation is CASSYVSSGLYYEQYF.

The chain employs TRBV11-2 and TRBJ1-1; D unclear. Trimming left V 2 bases short and J 0 bases short, with 16 bases between. The CDR3 consists of 17 residues. Germline V lookup: CDR1 SGHAT, CDR2 FQNNGV. The CDR3 DNA reads as TGTGCCAGCAGCTTATATCCGGGAGTCGGGCTGAACACTGAAGCTTTCTTT. It is translated as CASSLYPGVGLNTEAFF.

The V gene is TRBV5-6, the J gene TRBJ2-2, with D hard to call. Trimming cost V 0 bases and J 6 bases, with 9 bases left between them. This CDR3 region has 14 residues. The V gene's germline CDR1 is SGHDT and CDR2 YYEEEE. The CDR3 DNA reads TGTGCCAGCAGCTTGGTTCAGAGCGCCGGGGAGCTGTTTTTT. Protein: CASSLVQSAGELFF.

This sequence joins TRBV29-1 and TRBJ1-1; no firm D call. Trimming shortened V by 4 bases and J by 7 bases, and 13 bases separated the two germline ends. This CDR3 contains 12 residues. The V gene's germline CDR1 is SQVTM and CDR2 ANQGSEA. The CDR3 loop reads CSVGGQDLEAFF. CDR3 bases: TGCAGCGTTGGCGGGCAGGACCTTGAAGCTTTCTTT.

The chain couples TRBV5-4 to TRBJ1-1; D might be TRBD1 (6 bases). The CDR3 is made up of 13 amino acids. V dropped 9 bases and J dropped 2 bases, with 14 bases sitting between them. Looked up from germline, CDR1 is SGHNT and CDR2 is YYREEE (reference sequence). The CDR3 coding sequence is TGTGCCACCGGGGACAAGGTCAACACTGAAGCTTTCTTT. This translates into CATGDKVNTEAFF.

The chain uses TRBV25-1 and TRBJ1-1, with D perhaps TRBD1 (5 bases). Germline V gives CDR1 MGHDK, CDR2 SYGVNS. The CDR3 runs 15 residues. V was cut by 6 bases and J by 3 bases, with 17 bases left in between. CDR3: CASRWGVGIHTEAFF. The CDR3 DNA follows: TGTGCCAGCAGATGGGGGGTTGGGATCCACACTGAAGCTTTCTTT. Full variable domain (outside the CDR3, taken from reference TRBV25-1 and TRBJ1-1): EADIYQTPRYLVIGTGKKITLECSQTMGHDKMYWYQQDPGMELHLIHYSYGVNSTEKGDLSSESTVSRIRTEHFPLTLESARPSHTSQYLCASRWGVGIHTEAFFGQGTRLTVV.

The chain joins TRBV11-3 to TRBJ2-1; 14 bases fit TRBD2. The CDR3 runs 17 residues. V was pared by 5 bases and J by 9 bases, with 12 bases of the junction left unmatched. The germline CDR1 and CDR2 sequences are SGHNT and YENEEA. The CDR3 DNA follows: TGTGCCAGCAGCATCTATCCCGGGACTAGCGGGAGAGGTGAGCAGTTCTTC. Translating gives CASSIYPGTSGRGEQFF.

The gene calls are TRBV7-3 and TRBJ2-4, with TRBD1 matching over 10 bases. J was trimmed by 9 bases and V by 5 bases; bases with no gene match: 16. Germline assignment: CDR1 SGHTA and CDR2 FQGTGA. The length of the CDR3 is 17 residues. CDR3: CASSPRATGGGNSIQYF. CDR3 coding DNA: TGTGCCAGCAGCCCAAGGGCGACAGGGGGCGGCAATAGCATTCAGTACTTC.

This chain uses TRBV4-1 with TRBJ2-5; D perhaps matches TRBD2 (6 bases). Germline CDR1 is MGHRA and CDR2 is YSYEKL. The ends were cut back, 0 bases at V and 4 bases at J, with 18 bases in the middle. This CDR3 contains 17 residues. The CDR3 region has the DNA TGCGCCAGCAGCCAAGATGTCCAGGCGGGAAGGAGAGAGACCCAGTACTTC. Protein sequence: CASSQDVQAGRRETQYF.

CDR3 sequence (DNA): TGCGCCAGCGGAAGGGGTGGCACAGATACGCAGTATTTT. Translated: CASGRGGTDTQYF. V gene TRBV5-1 combines with J gene TRBJ2-3, with D maybe TRBD1 (5 bases). The CDR3 consists of 13 residues. Trimming left V 7 bases short and J 1 base short, with 10 bases between. CDR1 SGHRS and CDR2 YFSETQ come from the germline V gene.

The CDR3 is CASSPFGTGTYQPQHF. CDR3 DNA: TGTGCCAGTAGTCCCTTCGGGACAGGGACATATCAGCCCCAGCATTTT. The gene calls are TRBV19 and TRBJ1-5, with TRBD1 matching 9 bases. The CDR3 extends over 16 amino acids. Germline V gene sequence: CDR1 LNHDA, CDR2 SQIVND (reference sequence). Trimming took 5 bases from V and 5 from J; bases not matched to a gene: 10.

The chain joins TRBV6-1 to TRBJ2-7; the D is unclear. This CDR3 has 14 amino acids. CDR1 and CDR2 (germline): MNHNS, SASEGT. V was clipped by 6 bases and J by 4 bases, with 16 bases between them. This CDR3 reads CASRLFRGAYEQYF. DNA of the CDR3: TGTGCCAGCAGATTGTTCCGAGGAGCTTACGAGCAGTACTTC.

The V call is TRBV6-5, the J call TRBJ1-1; D is undetermined. V shed 5 bases and J shed 4 bases, with 14 bases lying between them. CDR3 length: 14 amino acids. The germline V gene has CDR1 MNHEY and CDR2 SVGAGI. The DNA of the CDR3 is TGTGCCAGCAGTCCAGCGGGTTCGGGCACTGAAGCTTTCTTT. This encodes CASSPAGSGTEAFF.

CDR3 nucleotides: TGTGCCAGCAGCCATGATCCGGGACTAGCGGGAAGAGGCACCGGGGAGCTGTTTTTT. Protein sequence: CASSHDPGLAGRGTGELFF. V and J are TRBV3-1 (or the pseudogene TRBV3-2) and TRBJ2-2, with TRBD2 identical over 13 bases. The length of the CDR3 is 19 residues. Germline V gives CDR1 LGHDT, CDR2 YNNKEL (reference sequence). Trimming at V came to 3 bases and at J to 4 bases, leaving 11 bases not matched to a gene.

This chain links TRBV3-1 (or the pseudogene TRBV3-2) with TRBJ2-7, with D perhaps TRBD2 (6 bases). Germline loops: CDR1 LGHDT, CDR2 YNNKEL (reference sequence). Trimming pared 3 bases from V and 5 bases from J, leaving 17 bases between. CDR3 size: 15 residues. CDR3 region: CASSHGVGGLDEQYF. The DNA for the CDR3 is TGTGCCAGCAGCCACGGGGTTGGGGGGTTGGACGAGCAGTACTTC.

This clone came up a few times. CDR3 sequence (DNA): TGTGCCAGCTCACCCGGAAACGGACAGAGCAATGAGCAGTTCTTC. It codes for CASSPGNGQSNEQFF. The chain has TRBV18 and TRBJ2-1; D perhaps matches TRBD1 (6 bases). Germline CDR1 and CDR2: KGHSH and LQKENI. The germline V and J ends were trimmed by 3 bases and 6 bases, with 15 bases remaining between them. This CDR3 comprises 15 residues.

This sequence joins TRBV10-3 and TRBJ1-2, with no clear D. V lost 6 bases and J 2 bases, leaving 10 bases between the germline ends. This CDR3 is built from 13 residues. Germline-derived CDR1 and CDR2 are ENHRY and SYGVKD. The CDR3 loop reads CAISPGPNYGYTF. CDR3 nucleotides: TGTGCCATCAGCCCGGGTCCAAACTATGGCTACACCTTC.

This chain links TRBV2 with TRBJ1-2; D gene uncertain. The CDR3 contains 13 residues. Trimming took off 8 bases at V and 2 bases at J, with 12 bases between the two ends. Germline assignment: CDR1 SNHLY and CDR2 FYNNEI. CDR3 sequence: CASSAEGNYGYTF. In DNA form, the CDR3 reads TGTGCCAGCTCGGCGGAGGGAAACTATGGCTACACCTTC.

J is TRBJ2-1 and V is TRBV27; D possibly corresponds to TRBD1 (5 bases). Trimming pared 7 bases from V and 5 bases from J, leaving 18 bases between. Germline CDR1 and CDR2: MNHEY and SMNVEV (reference sequence). The CDR3 extends over 15 amino acids. The CDR3 reads CASNLLGLHNNEQFF. The CDR3 bases are TGTGCCAGCAACCTTTTGGGGCTACACAACAATGAGCAGTTCTTC.

The chain carries TRBV11-2 and TRBJ1-3, with D unclear. There are 12 residues in the CDR3. The germline gives CDR1 SGHAT, CDR2 FQNNGV. V shed 5 bases and J shed 5 bases, with 7 bases lying between them. CDR3 nucleotides: TGTGCCAGCAGCGGCATTCGAAACACCATATATTTT. The encoded protein is CASSGIRNTIYF.

The chain is built from TRBV19 and TRBJ2-3; TRBD1 aligns across 10 bases. CDR1 and CDR2 (germline): LNHDA, SQIVND (reference sequence). Germline trimming cut 5 bases from V and 4 bases from J; bases unmatched to any gene: 9. This CDR3 comprises 16 residues. The chain's CDR3 is CASSESTGGNSDTQYF. CDR3 nucleotide sequence: TGTGCCAGTAGTGAGTCGACAGGGGGCAATTCAGATACGCAGTATTTT.

This clone has only one observation. The chain combines TRBV29-1 with TRBJ2-7, with no clear D. Germline lookup yields CDR1 SQVTM and CDR2 ANQGSEA. This CDR3 comprises 12 residues. V was shortened by 6 bases and J by 0 bases, with 9 bases between the two germline ends. The CDR3 nucleotides read TGCAGCGTGGTACTTAACTCCTACGAGCAGTACTTC. Its translation: CSVVLNSYEQYF.

A few counts support this clone. The V call is TRBV7-2, the J call TRBJ1-5; D is uncertain. Germline V gene data show CDR1 as SGHTA and CDR2 as FQGNSA. V lost 3 bases to trimming and J lost 0 bases, with 9 bases between them. The CDR3 has 15 amino acids. CDR3 in amino acids: CASSFGRYSNQPQHF. CDR3 nucleotides: TGTGCCAGCAGCTTCGGCAGGTATAGCAATCAGCCCCAGCATTTT.

The chain joins TRBV9 to TRBJ1-6; a possible D gene is TRBD1 (5 bases). The germline CDR1 and CDR2 sequences are SGDLS and YYNGEE. V lost 0 bases and J 2 bases, leaving 9 bases between the germline ends. This CDR3 has 16 amino acids. CDR3 in amino acids: CASSVGGLAYNSPLHF. The CDR3 region has the DNA TGTGCCAGCAGCGTAGGGGGACTGGCCTATAATTCACCCCTCCACTTT.

This chain uses TRBV19 with TRBJ2-5; possible D gene TRBD1, 6 bases. With 5 bases removed from V and 1 base from J, the gap between germline ends came to 11 bases. The V gene's germline CDR1 is LNHDA and CDR2 SQIVND (reference sequence). The CDR3 has 14 residues. The CDR3 DNA sequence: TGTGCCAGTAGTTGGTCGACAGGCCAAGAGACCCAGTACTTC. It is translated as CASSWSTGQETQYF. Together with reference TRBV19 and TRBJ2-5, the CDR3 gives the full variable domain: DGGITQSPKYLFRKEGQNVTLSCEQNLNHDAMYWYRQDPGQGLRLIYYSQIVNDFQKGDIAEGYSVSREKKESFPLTVTSAQKNPTAFYLCASSWSTGQETQYFGPGTRLLVL.

V gene TRBV6-5 combines with J gene TRBJ2-3; no clear D gene. The CDR3 has 15 residues. The germline V gene has CDR1 MNHEY and CDR2 SVGAGI. V lost 7 bases, J lost 1 base, and 15 bases lay in between. The CDR3 nucleotides read TGTGCCAGCACCCAGGCGAGAAGAGGCACAGATACGCAGTATTTT. Translation gives CASTQARRGTDTQYF.

The chain uses TRBV21-1 and TRBJ1-1; TRBD1, as called in the table, went unchecked against the DNA. TRBV21-1 is described as a pseudogene. This CDR3 has 15 residues. The CDR3 region has the DNA TGTGCCAGCAGCAATGGCACAGGGGGCTTCACTGAAGCTTTCTTT. It encodes CASSNGTGGFTEAFF.

The CDR3 loop is CASSRTSGKRGEQFF. Written as DNA, the CDR3 is TGTGCCAGCAGCAGGACTAGCGGGAAGAGAGGTGAGCAGTTCTTC. The V and J genes are TRBV11-2 and TRBJ2-1; 12 nucleotides align to TRBD2. Germline V gene data show CDR1 as SGHAT and CDR2 as FQNNGV. Trimming took 5 bases from V and 9 from J; bases not matched to a gene: 8. The CDR3 spans 15 residues. The full variable domain, completed using reference TRBV11-2 and TRBJ2-1, is EAGVAQSPRYKIIEKRQSVAFWCNPISGHATLYWYQQILGQGPKLLIQFQNNGVVDDSQLPKDRFSAERLKGVDSTLKIQPAKLEDSAVYLCASSRTSGKRGEQFFGPGTRLTVL.